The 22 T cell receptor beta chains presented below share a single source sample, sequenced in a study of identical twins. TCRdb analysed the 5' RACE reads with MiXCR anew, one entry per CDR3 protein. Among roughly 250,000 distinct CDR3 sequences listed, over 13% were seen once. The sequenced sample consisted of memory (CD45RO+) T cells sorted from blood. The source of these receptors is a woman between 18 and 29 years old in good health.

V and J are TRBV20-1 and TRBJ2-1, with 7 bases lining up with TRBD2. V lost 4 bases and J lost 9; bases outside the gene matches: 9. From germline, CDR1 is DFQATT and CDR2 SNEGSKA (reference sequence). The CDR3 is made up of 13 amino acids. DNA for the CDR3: TGCAGTGCTATAGCTGAAGCGGGAAGTGAGCAGTTCTTC. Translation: CSAIAEAGSEQFF.

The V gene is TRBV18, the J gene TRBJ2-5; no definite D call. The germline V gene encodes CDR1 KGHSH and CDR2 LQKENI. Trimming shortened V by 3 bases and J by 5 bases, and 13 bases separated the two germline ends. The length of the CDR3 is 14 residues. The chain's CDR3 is CASSPKAKLETQYF. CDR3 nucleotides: TGTGCCAGCTCACCTAAAGCGAAATTGGAGACCCAGTACTTC.

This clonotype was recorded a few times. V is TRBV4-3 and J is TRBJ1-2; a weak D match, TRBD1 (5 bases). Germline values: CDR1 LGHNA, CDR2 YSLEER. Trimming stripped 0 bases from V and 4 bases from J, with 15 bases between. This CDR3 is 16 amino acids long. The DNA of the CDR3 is TGCGCCAGCAGCCAAGATTATCAGGGCGGGGGCTATGGCTACACCTTC. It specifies CASSQDYQGGGYGYTF.

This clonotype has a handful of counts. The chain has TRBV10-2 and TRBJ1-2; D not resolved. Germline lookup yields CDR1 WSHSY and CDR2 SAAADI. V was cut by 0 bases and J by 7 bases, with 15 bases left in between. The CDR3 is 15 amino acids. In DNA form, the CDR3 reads TGCGCCAGCAGTGAGTCCGGACGATCGATCAGTGGCTACACCTTC. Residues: CASSESGRSISGYTF.

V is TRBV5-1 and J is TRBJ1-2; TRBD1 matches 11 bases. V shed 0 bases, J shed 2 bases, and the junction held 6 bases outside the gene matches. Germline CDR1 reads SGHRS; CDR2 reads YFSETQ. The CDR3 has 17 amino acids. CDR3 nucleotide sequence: TGCGCCAGCAGCTTGGGAGGACAGGGGGCGCCGAACTATGGCTACACCTTC. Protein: CASSLGGQGAPNYGYTF.

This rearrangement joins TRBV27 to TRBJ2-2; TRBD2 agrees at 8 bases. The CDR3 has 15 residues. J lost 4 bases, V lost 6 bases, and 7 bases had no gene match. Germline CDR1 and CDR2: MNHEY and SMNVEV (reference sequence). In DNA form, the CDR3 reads TGTGCCAGCAGGGGAGCGGGGGCCCGCACCGGGGAGCTGTTTTTT. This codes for CASRGAGARTGELFF.

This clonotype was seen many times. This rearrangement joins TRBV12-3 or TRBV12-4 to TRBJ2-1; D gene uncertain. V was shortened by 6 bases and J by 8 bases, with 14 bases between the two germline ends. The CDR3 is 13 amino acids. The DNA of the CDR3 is TGTGCCAGCAGCCCCAACATACCCGATGAGCAGTTCTTC. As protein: CASSPNIPDEQFF.

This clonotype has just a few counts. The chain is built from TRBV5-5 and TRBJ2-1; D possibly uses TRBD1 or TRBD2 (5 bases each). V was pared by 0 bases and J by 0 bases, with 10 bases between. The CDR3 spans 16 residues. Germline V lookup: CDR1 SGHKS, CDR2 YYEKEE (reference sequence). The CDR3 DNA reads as TGTGCCAGCAGCTTGGAAGGGGAGAGCTCCTACAATGAGCAGTTCTTC. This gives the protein CASSLEGESSYNEQFF. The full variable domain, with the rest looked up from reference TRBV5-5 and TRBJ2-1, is DAGVTQSPTHLIKTRGQQVTLRCSPISGHKSVSWYQQVLGQGPQFIFQYYEKEERGRGNFPDRFSARQFPNYSSELNVNALLLGDSALYLCASSLEGESSYNEQFFGPGTRLTVL.

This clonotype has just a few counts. The CDR3 bases are TGTGCCAGTAACCGGGACCTCGTAGGGAGCAATCAGCCCCAGCATTTT. Its protein is CASNRDLVGSNQPQHF. The V gene is TRBV19, the J gene TRBJ1-5, with a possible D match to TRBD1 (5 bases). CDR1 and CDR2 from the germline V gene are LNHDA and SQIVND (reference sequence). Trimming removed 7 bases at V and 1 base at J, with 17 bases between. The CDR3 extends over 16 amino acids.

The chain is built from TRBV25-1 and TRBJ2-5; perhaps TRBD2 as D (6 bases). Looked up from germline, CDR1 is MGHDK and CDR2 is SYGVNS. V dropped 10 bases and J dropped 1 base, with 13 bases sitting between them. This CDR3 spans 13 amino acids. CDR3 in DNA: TGTGCCACCGCGGGGCGGTCCCAAGAGACCCAGTACTTC. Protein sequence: CATAGRSQETQYF.

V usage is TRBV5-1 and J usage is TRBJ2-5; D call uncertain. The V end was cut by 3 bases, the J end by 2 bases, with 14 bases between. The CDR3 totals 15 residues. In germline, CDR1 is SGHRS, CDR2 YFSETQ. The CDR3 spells CASSSLNWGQETQYF. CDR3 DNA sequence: TGCGCCAGCAGCTCGTTAAATTGGGGTCAAGAGACCCAGTACTTC.

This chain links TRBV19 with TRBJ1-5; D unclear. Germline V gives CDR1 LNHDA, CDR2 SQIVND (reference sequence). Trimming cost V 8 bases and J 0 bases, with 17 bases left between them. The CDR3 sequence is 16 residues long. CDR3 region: CASPRTRVHSNQPQHF. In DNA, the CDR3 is TGTGCCAGTCCTCGGACCCGGGTTCATAGCAATCAGCCCCAGCATTTT.

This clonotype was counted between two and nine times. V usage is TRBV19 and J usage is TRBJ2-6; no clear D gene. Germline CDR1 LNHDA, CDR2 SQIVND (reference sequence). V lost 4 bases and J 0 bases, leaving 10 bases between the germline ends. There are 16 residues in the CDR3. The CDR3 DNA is TGTGCCAGTAGTACCAGCATAATCTCTGGGGCCAACGTCCTGACTTTC. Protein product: CASSTSIISGANVLTF.

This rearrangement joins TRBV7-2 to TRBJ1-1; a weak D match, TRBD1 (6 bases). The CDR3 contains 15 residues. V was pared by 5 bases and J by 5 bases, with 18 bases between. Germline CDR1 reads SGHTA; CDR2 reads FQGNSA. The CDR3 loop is CASSLQQGGRTEAFF. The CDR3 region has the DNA TGTGCCAGCAGCCTACAACAGGGTGGTAGGACTGAAGCTTTCTTT.

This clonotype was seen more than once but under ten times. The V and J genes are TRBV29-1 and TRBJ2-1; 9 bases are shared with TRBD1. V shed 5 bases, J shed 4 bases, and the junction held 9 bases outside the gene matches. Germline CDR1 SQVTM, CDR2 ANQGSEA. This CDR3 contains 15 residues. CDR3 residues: CSVIAGTGRYNEQFF. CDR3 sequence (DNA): TGCAGCGTTATCGCCGGGACAGGGAGGTACAATGAGCAGTTCTTC.

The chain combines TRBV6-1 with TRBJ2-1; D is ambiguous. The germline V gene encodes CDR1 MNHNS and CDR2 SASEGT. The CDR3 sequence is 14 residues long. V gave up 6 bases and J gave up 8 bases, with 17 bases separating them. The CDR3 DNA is TGTGCCAGCAGCTCACCCCTCCGTCCCGATGAGCAGTTCTTC. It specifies CASSSPLRPDEQFF.

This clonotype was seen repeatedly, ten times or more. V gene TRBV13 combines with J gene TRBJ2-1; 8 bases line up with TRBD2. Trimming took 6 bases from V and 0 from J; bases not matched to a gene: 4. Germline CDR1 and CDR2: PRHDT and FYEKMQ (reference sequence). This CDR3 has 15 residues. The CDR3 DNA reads TGTGCCAGCAGAGAAAGCGGGGGCTCCTACAATGAGCAGTTCTTC. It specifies CASRESGGSYNEQFF.

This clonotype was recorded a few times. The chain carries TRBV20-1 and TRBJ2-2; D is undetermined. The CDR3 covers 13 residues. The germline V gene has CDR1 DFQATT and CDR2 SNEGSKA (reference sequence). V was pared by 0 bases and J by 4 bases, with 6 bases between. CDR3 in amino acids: CSARDPVTGELFF. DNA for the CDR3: TGCAGTGCTAGAGATCCGGTCACCGGGGAGCTGTTTTTT.

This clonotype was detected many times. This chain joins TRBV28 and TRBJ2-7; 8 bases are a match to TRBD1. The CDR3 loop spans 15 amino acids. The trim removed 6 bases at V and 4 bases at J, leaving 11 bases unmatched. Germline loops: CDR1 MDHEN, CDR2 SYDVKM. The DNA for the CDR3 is TGTGCCAGCAGAACCGCCGGGACAGGCAATTACGAGCAGTACTTC. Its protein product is CASRTAGTGNYEQYF.

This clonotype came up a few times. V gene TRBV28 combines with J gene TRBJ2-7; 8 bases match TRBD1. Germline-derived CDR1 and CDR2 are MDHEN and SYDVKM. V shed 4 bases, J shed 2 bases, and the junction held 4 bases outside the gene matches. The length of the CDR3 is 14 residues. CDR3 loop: CASSSSDRAYEQYF. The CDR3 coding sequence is TGTGCCAGCAGTTCATCGGACAGGGCCTACGAGCAGTACTTC.

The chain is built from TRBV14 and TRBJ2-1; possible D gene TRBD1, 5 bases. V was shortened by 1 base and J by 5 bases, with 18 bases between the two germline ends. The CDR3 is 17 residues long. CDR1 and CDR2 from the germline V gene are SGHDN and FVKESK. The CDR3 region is CASSQVSRMTVDNEQFF. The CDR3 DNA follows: TGTGCCAGCAGCCAAGTTTCGCGAATGACAGTCGACAATGAGCAGTTCTTC. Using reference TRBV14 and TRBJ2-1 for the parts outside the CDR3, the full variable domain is EAGVTQFPSHSVIEKGQTVTLRCDPISGHDNLYWYRRVMGKEIKFLLHFVKESKQDESGMPNNRFLAERTGGTYSTLKVQPAELEDSGVYFCASSQVSRMTVDNEQFFGPGTRLTVL.

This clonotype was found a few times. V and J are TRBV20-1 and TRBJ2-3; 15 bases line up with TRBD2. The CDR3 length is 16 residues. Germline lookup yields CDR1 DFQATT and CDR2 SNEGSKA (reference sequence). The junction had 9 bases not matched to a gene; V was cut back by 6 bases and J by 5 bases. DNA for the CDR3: TGCAGTGCCCTGCGGACTAGCGGGGGGGCTGGAGATACGCAGTATTTT. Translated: CSALRTSGGAGDTQYF.